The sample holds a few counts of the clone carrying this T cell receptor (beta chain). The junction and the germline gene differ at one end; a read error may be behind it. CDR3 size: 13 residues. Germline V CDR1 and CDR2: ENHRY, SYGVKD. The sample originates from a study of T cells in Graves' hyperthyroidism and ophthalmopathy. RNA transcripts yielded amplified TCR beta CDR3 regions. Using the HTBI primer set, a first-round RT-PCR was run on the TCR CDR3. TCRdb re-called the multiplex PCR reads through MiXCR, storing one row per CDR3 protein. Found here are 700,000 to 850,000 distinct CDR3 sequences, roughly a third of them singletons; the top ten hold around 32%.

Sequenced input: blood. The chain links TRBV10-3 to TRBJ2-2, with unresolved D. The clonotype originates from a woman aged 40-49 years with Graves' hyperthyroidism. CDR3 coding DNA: TGTGCCAGCAGTTACGCATATACCGGGGAGCTGTTTTTT. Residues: CASSYAYTGELFF.